This T cell receptor (beta chain) was identified during a study of shared clonotypes between healthy human individuals. Findings and caveats of the study: The four-donor shared clonotypes exceeded non-shared clonotypes in generation probability, with non-shared ones scoring lower. Even with large depth, rarefaction showed that sorted-subset sequencing was incomplete.

This clone was counted once. Its antigen is not identified. The assay was immunoSEQ multiplex PCR, and TCRdb's table has in-frame clones only and misses some. The sample lists roughly 1,500,000 clones; 97% to 99% were seen once. V was clipped by 4 bases and J by 1 base, with 11 bases between them. Germline V lookup: CDR1 SGDLS, CDR2 YYNGEE. The CDR3 spans 15 residues. The origin of this receptor is a man aged 30-40 years in good health. This sequence joins TRBV9 and TRBJ2-2, with a tentative D call TRBD1 (6 bases). Input material: naive CD4+ T cells sorted from blood. Subset described: CD45RA+ positively selected. CDR3 sequence reads: CASSQQGLNTGELFF. DNA for the CDR3: TGTGCCAGCAGCCAACAGGGATTGAACACCGGGGAGCTGTTTTTT.